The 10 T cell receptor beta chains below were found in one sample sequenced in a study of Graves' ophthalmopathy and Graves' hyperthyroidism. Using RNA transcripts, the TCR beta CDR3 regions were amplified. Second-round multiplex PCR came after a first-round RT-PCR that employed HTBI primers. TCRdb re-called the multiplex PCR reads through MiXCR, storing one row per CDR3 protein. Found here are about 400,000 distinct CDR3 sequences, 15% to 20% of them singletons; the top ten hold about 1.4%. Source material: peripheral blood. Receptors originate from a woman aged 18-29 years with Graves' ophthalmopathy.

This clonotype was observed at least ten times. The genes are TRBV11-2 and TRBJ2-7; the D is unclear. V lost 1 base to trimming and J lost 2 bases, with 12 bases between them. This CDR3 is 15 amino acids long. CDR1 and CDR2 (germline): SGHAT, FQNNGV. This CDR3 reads CASSLGSGSAYEQYF. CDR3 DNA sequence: TGTGCCAGCAGCTTAGGAAGTGGGTCGGCCTACGAGCAGTACTTC.

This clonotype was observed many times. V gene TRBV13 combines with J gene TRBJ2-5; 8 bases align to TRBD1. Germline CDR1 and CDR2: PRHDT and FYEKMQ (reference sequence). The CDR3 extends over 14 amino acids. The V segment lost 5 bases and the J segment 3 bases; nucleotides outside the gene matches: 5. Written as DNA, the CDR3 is TGTGCCAGCAGCCGGACAGGGATGGAAGAGACCCAGTACTTC. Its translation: CASSRTGMEETQYF. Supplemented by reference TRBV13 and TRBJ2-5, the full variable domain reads AAGVIQSPRHLIKEKRETATLKCYPIPRHDTVYWYQQGPGQDPQFLISFYEKMQSDKGSIPDRFSAQQFSDYHSELNMSSLELGDSALYFCASSRTGMEETQYFGPGTRLLVL.

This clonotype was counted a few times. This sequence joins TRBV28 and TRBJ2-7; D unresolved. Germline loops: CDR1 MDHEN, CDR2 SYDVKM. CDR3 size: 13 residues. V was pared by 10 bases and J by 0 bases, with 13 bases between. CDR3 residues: CATSRRLSYEQYF. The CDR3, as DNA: TGTGCCACCAGCCGGCGGCTCTCCTACGAGCAGTACTTC.

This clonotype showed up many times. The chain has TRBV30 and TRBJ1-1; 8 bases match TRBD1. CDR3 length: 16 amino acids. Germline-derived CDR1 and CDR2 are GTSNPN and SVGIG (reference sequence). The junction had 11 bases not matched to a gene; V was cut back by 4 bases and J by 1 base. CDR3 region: CAWKLQGGRGNTEAFF. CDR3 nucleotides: TGTGCCTGGAAACTACAGGGGGGAAGAGGGAACACTGAAGCTTTCTTT.

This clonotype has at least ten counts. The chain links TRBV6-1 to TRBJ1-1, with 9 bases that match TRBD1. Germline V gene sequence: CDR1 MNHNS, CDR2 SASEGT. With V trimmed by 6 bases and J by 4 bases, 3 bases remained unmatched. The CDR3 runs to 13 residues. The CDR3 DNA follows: TGTGCCAGCAGAACAGGGGGCGCCACTGAAGCTTTCTTT. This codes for CASRTGGATEAFF.

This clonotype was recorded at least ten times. CDR3 sequence: CASSFRRPDSNQPQHF. CDR3 nucleotides: TGTGCCAGCAGTTTTAGGCGGCCGGATAGCAATCAGCCCCAGCATTTT. The V call is TRBV12-3 or TRBV12-4, the J call TRBJ1-5; D is unclear. Between the trimmed V and J ends, which lost 3 bases and 0 bases, there was a span of 12 bases. The CDR3 loop spans 16 amino acids.

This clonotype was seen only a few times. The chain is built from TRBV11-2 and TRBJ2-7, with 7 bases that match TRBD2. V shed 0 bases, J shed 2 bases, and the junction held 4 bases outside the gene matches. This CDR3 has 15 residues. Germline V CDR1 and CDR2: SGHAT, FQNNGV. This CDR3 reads CASSLEGAGPYEQYF. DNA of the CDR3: TGTGCCAGCAGCTTAGAGGGAGCGGGACCCTACGAGCAGTACTTC.

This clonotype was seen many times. CDR3 DNA sequence: TGCGCCAGCAGCCCTAATGACCGCCCCGGGGAGCTGTTTTTT. As protein: CASSPNDRPGELFF. This rearrangement joins TRBV5-1 to TRBJ2-2, with unresolved D. CDR3 length: 14 amino acids. V gave up 4 bases and J gave up 6 bases, with 13 bases separating them. Germline V CDR1 and CDR2: SGHRS, YFSETQ.

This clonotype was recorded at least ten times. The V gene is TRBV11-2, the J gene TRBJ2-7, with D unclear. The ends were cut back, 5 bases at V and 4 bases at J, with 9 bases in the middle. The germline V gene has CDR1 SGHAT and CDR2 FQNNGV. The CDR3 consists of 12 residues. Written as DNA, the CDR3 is TGTGCCAGCAGCCATGGTGGGTACGAGCAGTACTTC. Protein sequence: CASSHGGYEQYF.

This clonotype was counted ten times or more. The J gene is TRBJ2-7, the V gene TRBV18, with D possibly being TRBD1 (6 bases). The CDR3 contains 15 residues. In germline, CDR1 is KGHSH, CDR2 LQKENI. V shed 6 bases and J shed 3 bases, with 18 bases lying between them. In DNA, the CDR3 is TGTGCCAGCTCGCAGACAGGCCCCACGTTCTACGAGCAGTACTTC. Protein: CASSQTGPTFYEQYF.